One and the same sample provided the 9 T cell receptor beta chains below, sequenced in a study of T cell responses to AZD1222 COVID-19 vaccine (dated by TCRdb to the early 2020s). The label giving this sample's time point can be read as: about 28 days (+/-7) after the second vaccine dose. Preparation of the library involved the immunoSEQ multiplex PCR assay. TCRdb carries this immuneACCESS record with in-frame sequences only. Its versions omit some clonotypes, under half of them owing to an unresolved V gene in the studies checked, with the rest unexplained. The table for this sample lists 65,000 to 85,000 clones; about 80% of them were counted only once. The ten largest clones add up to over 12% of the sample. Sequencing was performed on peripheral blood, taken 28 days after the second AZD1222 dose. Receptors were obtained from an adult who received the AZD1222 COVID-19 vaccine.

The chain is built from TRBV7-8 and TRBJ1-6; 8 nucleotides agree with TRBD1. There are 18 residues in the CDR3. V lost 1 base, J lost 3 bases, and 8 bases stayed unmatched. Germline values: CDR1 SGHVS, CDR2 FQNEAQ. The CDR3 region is CASSLGGQGDYYNSPLHF. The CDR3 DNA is TGTGCCAGCAGCTTAGGTGGACAGGGAGATTACTATAATTCACCCCTCCACTTT.

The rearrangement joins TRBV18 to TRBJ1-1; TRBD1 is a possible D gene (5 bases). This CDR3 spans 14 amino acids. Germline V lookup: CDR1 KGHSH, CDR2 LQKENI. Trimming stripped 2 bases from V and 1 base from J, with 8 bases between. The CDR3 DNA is TGTGCCAGCTCACCATACAGGACGAACACTGAAGCTTTCTTT. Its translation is CASSPYRTNTEAFF.

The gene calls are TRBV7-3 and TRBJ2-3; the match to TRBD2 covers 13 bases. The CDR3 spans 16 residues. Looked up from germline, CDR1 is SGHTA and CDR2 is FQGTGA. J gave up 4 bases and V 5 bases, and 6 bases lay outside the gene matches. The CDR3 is CASSVTSGGRADTQYF. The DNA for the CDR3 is TGTGCCAGCAGCGTGACTAGCGGGGGGAGAGCAGATACGCAGTATTTT.

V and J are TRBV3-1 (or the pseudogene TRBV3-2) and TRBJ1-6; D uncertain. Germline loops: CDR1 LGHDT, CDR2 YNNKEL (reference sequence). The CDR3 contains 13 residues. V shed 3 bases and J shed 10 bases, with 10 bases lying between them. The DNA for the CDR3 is TGTGCCAGCAGCCAGGGGATTAGGTCACCCCTCCACTTT. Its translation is CASSQGIRSPLHF.

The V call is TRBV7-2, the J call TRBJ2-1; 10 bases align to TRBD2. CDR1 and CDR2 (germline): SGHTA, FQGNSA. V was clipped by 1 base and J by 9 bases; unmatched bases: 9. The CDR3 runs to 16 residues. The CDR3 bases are TGTGCCAGCAGCTTAGTACTAGCGGGAACGGAGGGTGAGCAGTTCTTC. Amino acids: CASSLVLAGTEGEQFF.

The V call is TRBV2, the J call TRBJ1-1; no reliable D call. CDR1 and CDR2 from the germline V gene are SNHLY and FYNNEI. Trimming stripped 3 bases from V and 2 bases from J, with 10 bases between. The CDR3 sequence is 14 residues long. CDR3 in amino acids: CASSESGVNTEAFF. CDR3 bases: TGTGCCAGCAGTGAGTCGGGTGTTAACACTGAAGCTTTCTTT.

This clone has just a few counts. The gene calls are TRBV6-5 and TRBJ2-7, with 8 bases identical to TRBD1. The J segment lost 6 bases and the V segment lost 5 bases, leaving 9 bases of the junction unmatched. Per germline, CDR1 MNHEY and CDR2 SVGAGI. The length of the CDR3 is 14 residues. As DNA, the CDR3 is TGTGCCAGCAGTCAACAGGGGGAGGTCTCCGAGCAGTACTTC. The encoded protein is CASSQQGEVSEQYF.

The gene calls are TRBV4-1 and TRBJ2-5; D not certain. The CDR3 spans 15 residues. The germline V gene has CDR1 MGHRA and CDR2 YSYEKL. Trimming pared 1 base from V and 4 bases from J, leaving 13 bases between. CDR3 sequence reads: CASSQGVQSGETQYF. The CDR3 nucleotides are TGCGCCAGCAGCCAAGGCGTACAGTCGGGAGAGACCCAGTACTTC.

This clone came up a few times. CDR3 loop: CASSEIGLGNSPLHF. DNA for the CDR3: TGCGCCAGCAGCGAAATCGGATTGGGGAATTCACCCCTCCACTTT. This chain uses TRBV4-1 with TRBJ1-6, with D hard to call. Germline V gives CDR1 MGHRA, CDR2 YSYEKL. There are 15 residues in the CDR3. V shed 5 bases and J shed 7 bases, with 15 bases lying between them.